A single sample gave rise to the 25 T cell receptor beta chains below, sequenced in a study of memory B cells and T cells in multiple sclerosis. Measured with immunoSEQ multiplex PCR; TCRdb has only the in-frame clones, and not every one. The repertoire holds about 15,000 clones, with roughly two thirds as singletons. Sequencing input: memory (CD45RO+) CD4+ T cells from blood. Every receptor here comes from a human donor with multiple sclerosis.

The genes are TRBV5-1 and TRBJ2-5; TRBD1 matches 9 bases. V shed 6 bases and J 1 base; nucleotides not matched to a gene: 4. This CDR3 spans 14 amino acids. CDR1 SGHRS and CDR2 YFSETQ come from the germline V gene. CDR3 in DNA: TGCGCCAGCACCAAACAGGGGGCCCAAGAGACCCAGTACTTC. It encodes CASTKQGAQETQYF.

The chain is built from TRBV29-1 and TRBJ2-7; TRBD1 matches at 8 bases. From germline, CDR1 is SQVTM and CDR2 ANQGSEA. CDR3 length equals 14 residues. V shed 0 bases and J 4 bases; nucleotides not matched to a gene: 5. The CDR3 region is CSVEDPRGPYEQYF. As DNA, the CDR3 is TGCAGCGTTGAAGATCCCAGGGGGCCTTACGAGCAGTACTTC.

The chain uses TRBV29-1 and TRBJ1-1; no reliable D call. Between the trimmed V and J ends, which lost 8 bases and 5 bases, there was a span of 12 bases. The CDR3 covers 11 residues. Germline CDR1 is SQVTM and CDR2 is ANQGSEA. The CDR3 nucleotides are TGCAGCACAAGGGCGGGTACTGAAGCTTTCTTT. It is translated as CSTRAGTEAFF.

The J gene is TRBJ2-1, the V gene TRBV11-1; D may be TRBD2 (6 bases). This CDR3 spans 16 amino acids. V was shortened by 6 bases and J by 0 bases, with 15 bases between the two germline ends. Germline lookup yields CDR1 SGHAT and CDR2 FQDESV (reference sequence). For the CDR3, the DNA is TGTGCCAGCAGTCCAAGAGGGACTTACTCCTACAATGAGCAGTTCTTC. Protein product: CASSPRGTYSYNEQFF.

This clone appeared a single time. This rearrangement joins TRBV9 to TRBJ2-1; a weak D match, TRBD2 (5 bases). Looked up from germline, CDR1 is SGDLS and CDR2 is YYNGEE. V was trimmed by 0 bases and J by 7 bases, leaving 11 bases between them. This CDR3 region has 14 residues. CDR3 nucleotide sequence: TGTGCCAGCAGCGTAGACTTATTAGCGAATGAGCAGTTCTTC. Protein: CASSVDLLANEQFF.

V is TRBV27 and J is TRBJ2-7, with TRBD2 as a possible D gene (7 bases). The V gene lost 10 bases and the J gene lost 2 bases, with 18 bases spanning the gap. CDR3 length: 14 amino acids. Germline values: CDR1 MNHEY, CDR2 SMNVEV (reference sequence). The CDR3 nucleotides read TGTGCCACAAAAGGGGGGGTTACTACCTACGAGCAGTACTTC. Residues: CATKGGVTTYEQYF.

V gene TRBV4-1 combines with J gene TRBJ1-5; tentatively, D is TRBD1 (5 bases). Germline lookup yields CDR1 MGHRA and CDR2 YSYEKL. V lost 0 bases and J lost 2, with 14 bases in between. The CDR3 runs 17 residues. The CDR3 loop reads CASSQEPGRLGNQPQHF. CDR3 nucleotide sequence: TGCGCCAGCAGCCAAGAGCCAGGGAGGTTGGGCAATCAGCCCCAGCATTTT.

The chain carries TRBV5-1 and TRBJ2-5, with TRBD2 matching 12 bases. The CDR3 has 15 residues. Looked up from germline, CDR1 is SGHRS and CDR2 is YFSETQ. J was trimmed by 4 bases and V by 5 bases; bases with no gene match: 6. This CDR3 reads CASRTSGGSRETQYF. In nucleotides, the CDR3 is TGCGCCAGCAGAACTAGCGGGGGGTCCCGAGAGACCCAGTACTTC.

This clone was recorded a few times. The gene calls are TRBV5-1 and TRBJ1-1, with D possibly TRBD1 on 5 matching bases. Germline assignment: CDR1 SGHRS and CDR2 YFSETQ. The CDR3 runs 16 residues. Trimming removed 0 bases from V and 3 bases from J, with 15 bases in between. CDR3 protein: CASSLDIRGGDTEAFF. DNA for the CDR3: TGCGCCAGCAGCTTGGACATCCGGGGGGGAGACACTGAAGCTTTCTTT.

For this clone: The junction and the germline gene differ at one end; a read error may be behind it. Other DNA sequences in this sample translate to the same CDR3. The V gene is TRBV4-2, the J gene TRBJ1-5; D is perhaps TRBD1 (5 bases). CDR1 and CDR2 (germline): LGHNA, YNFKEQ. The CDR3 consists of 16 residues. CDR3 residues: CASSQDRGKVNQPQHF. Here the CDR3 DNA reads TGTGCCAGTAGCCAAGATCGGGGGAAAGTCAATCAGCCCCAGCATTTT.

The chain couples TRBV28 to TRBJ1-1; TRBD1 agrees at 7 bases. The CDR3 totals 15 residues. CDR1 is MDHEN and CDR2 is SYDVKM in the germline V gene. V dropped 1 base and J dropped 5; count of bases not matched to a gene: 7. CDR3 sequence reads: CASSLLTGQKTEAFF. The CDR3 DNA is TGTGCCAGCAGTTTATTGACAGGGCAAAAAACTGAAGCTTTCTTT.

There are a few counts of this clone. The V call is TRBV5-4, the J call TRBJ2-7; 8 bases line up with TRBD1. This CDR3 spans 14 amino acids. The germline CDR1 and CDR2 sequences are SGHNT and YYREEE (reference sequence). With 4 bases clipped from V and 3 bases from J, the junction kept 6 bases outside the gene matches. The DNA for the CDR3 is TGTGCCAGCAGCCTTGGACAGGGAAGCTACGAGCAGTACTTC. Its translation: CASSLGQGSYEQYF.

The chain carries TRBV9 and TRBJ1-2; the D gene is possibly TRBD1 (6 bases). V lost 5 bases and J lost 4, with 15 bases in between. The CDR3 runs to 14 residues. Germline CDR1 reads SGDLS; CDR2 reads YYNGEE. CDR3 DNA: TGTGCCAGCAGTTCCCAGGGGTTGGTCTATGGCTACACCTTC. This translates into CASSSQGLVYGYTF.

This sequence joins TRBV6-1 and TRBJ1-1; D remains ambiguous. The germline V gene has CDR1 MNHNS and CDR2 SASEGT. The germline V and J ends were trimmed by 6 bases and 4 bases, with 9 bases remaining between them. The CDR3 is made up of 12 amino acids. CDR3 sequence (DNA): TGTGCCAGCAGGGGAGGGTCCACTGAAGCTTTCTTT. It yields the protein CASRGGSTEAFF.

The chain combines TRBV9 with TRBJ1-2, with D unclear. V dropped 1 base and J dropped 1 base, with 5 bases sitting between them. Germline lookup yields CDR1 SGDLS and CDR2 YYNGEE. The CDR3 has 13 residues. In DNA form, the CDR3 reads TGTGCCAGCAGCGTAACTCTTAACTATGGCTACACCTTC. Encoded protein: CASSVTLNYGYTF.

The V and J genes are TRBV9 and TRBJ2-5; 10 bases match TRBD2. The CDR3 spans 18 residues. The trim removed 0 bases at V and 4 bases at J, leaving 12 bases unmatched. CDR1 and CDR2 from the germline V gene are SGDLS and YYNGEE. The CDR3 DNA reads as TGTGCCAGCAGCGTAGCGCCTAGCGGGGGCATTGGTAGAGAGACCCAGTACTTC. Amino acids: CASSVAPSGGIGRETQYF.

This clone has just a few counts. The chain carries TRBV7-9 and TRBJ2-7, with D possibly being TRBD2 (6 bases). Between the trimmed V and J ends, which lost 5 bases and 3 bases, there was a span of 14 bases. Germline loops: CDR1 SEHNR, CDR2 FQNEAQ (reference sequence). The CDR3 contains 14 residues. This chain's CDR3 is CASSLSRGFYEQYF. The CDR3 DNA follows: TGTGCCAGCAGCCTCAGCCGGGGGTTCTACGAGCAGTACTTC.

The rearrangement uses TRBV5-4 and TRBJ1-3, with 7 bases fitting TRBD1. The germline gives CDR1 SGHNT, CDR2 YYREEE (reference sequence). V trimming: 0 bases; J trimming: 4 bases; junction bases outside the gene matches: 10. This CDR3 spans 17 amino acids. CDR3 DNA: TGTGCCAGCAGCTTGGGGTCCCCGACAGGGCCGGGAAACACCATATATTTT. This encodes CASSLGSPTGPGNTIYF. Filled out from reference TRBV5-4 and TRBJ1-3, the complete variable domain reads ETGVTQSPTHLIKTRGQQVTLRCSSQSGHNTVSWYQQALGQGPQFIFQYYREEENGRGNFPPRFSGLQFPNYSSELNVNALELDDSALYLCASSLGSPTGPGNTIYFGEGSWLTVV.

This clone was seen only once. The rearrangement links TRBV30 to TRBJ2-2; D may be TRBD2 (6 bases). Trimming left V 3 bases short and J 5 bases short, with 13 bases between. The CDR3 covers 14 residues. Germline-derived CDR1 and CDR2 are GTSNPN and SVGIG (reference sequence). In DNA, the CDR3 is TGTGCCTGGAGCGGCCGGAGGGGTACCGGGGAGCTGTTTTTT. This encodes CAWSGRRGTGELFF.

This chain uses TRBV6-6 with TRBJ2-1, with no clear D. Trimming took 0 bases from V and 9 from J, leaving 9 bases between them. Germline values: CDR1 MNHNY, CDR2 SVGAGI (reference sequence). The CDR3 has 13 amino acids. The CDR3 DNA is TGTGCCAGCAGTTACTCGCAGCGAAGTGAGCAGTTCTTC. This codes for CASSYSQRSEQFF.

The chain links TRBV30 to TRBJ2-1, with TRBD2 identical over 15 bases. The CDR3 sequence is 16 residues long. The trim removed 2 bases at V and 6 bases at J, leaving 5 bases unmatched. CDR1 and CDR2 from the germline V gene are GTSNPN and SVGIG (reference sequence). The CDR3 bases are TGTGCCTGGAGTCTCCGGACTAGCGGGAGGGCCAATGAGCAGTTCTTC. It encodes CAWSLRTSGRANEQFF.

The J gene is TRBJ2-5, the V gene TRBV27; TRBD2 is a possible D gene (5 bases). The CDR3 spans 14 residues. V was shortened by 5 bases and J by 3 bases, with 13 bases between the two germline ends. CDR1 is MNHEY, CDR2 SMNVEV, per germline (reference sequence). The CDR3 region is CASSPLPGKETQYF. CDR3 DNA: TGTGCCAGCAGTCCCCTTCCCGGGAAAGAGACCCAGTACTTC.

The V call is TRBV15, the J call TRBJ2-5, with a tentative D call TRBD1 (6 bases). The CDR3 length is 16 residues. CDR1 is LNHNV and CDR2 is YYDKDF in the germline V gene (reference sequence). V was pared by 1 base and J by 2 bases, with 14 bases between. The CDR3 protein is CATSRGPVGTQETQYF. The CDR3 DNA sequence: TGTGCCACCAGCAGAGGCCCAGTAGGGACACAAGAGACCCAGTACTTC.

The count of this clone is one. The DNA of the CDR3 is TGCGCCAGCAGCCAAGAGGGGCTTACTGAAGCTTTCTTT. Its protein product is CASSQEGLTEAFF. The gene calls are TRBV4-1 and TRBJ1-1; D perhaps matches TRBD1 (5 bases). This CDR3 region has 13 residues. V was pared by 0 bases and J by 5 bases, with 7 bases between. Per germline, CDR1 MGHRA and CDR2 YSYEKL.

This rearrangement joins TRBV11-3 to TRBJ1-5; D gene uncertain. Germline V gives CDR1 SGHNT, CDR2 YENEEA. CDR3 length: 14 amino acids. V lost 1 base and J lost 4, with 8 bases in between. The CDR3 region has the DNA TGTGCCAGCAGCTTAGGCCAGTTAAATCAGCCCCAGCATTTT. It specifies CASSLGQLNQPQHF.